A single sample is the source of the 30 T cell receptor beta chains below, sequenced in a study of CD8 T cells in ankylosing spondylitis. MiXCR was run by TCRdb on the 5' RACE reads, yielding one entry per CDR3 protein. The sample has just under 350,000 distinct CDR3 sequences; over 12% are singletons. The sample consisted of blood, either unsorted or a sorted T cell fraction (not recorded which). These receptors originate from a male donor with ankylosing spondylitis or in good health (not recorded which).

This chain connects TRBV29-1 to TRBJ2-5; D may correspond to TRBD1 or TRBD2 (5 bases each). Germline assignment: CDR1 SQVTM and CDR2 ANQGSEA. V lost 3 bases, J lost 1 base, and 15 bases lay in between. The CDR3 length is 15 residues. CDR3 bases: TGCAGCGTTGAGAGGGGACGGGACCCCCAAGAGACCCAGTACTTC. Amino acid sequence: CSVERGRDPQETQYF.

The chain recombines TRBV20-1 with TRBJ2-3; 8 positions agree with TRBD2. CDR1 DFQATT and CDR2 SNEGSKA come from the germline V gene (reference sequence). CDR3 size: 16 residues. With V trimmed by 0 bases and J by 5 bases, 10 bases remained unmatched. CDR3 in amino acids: CSARDESAGGRDTQYF. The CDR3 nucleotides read TGCAGTGCTAGAGATGAATCCGCGGGGGGCAGAGATACGCAGTATTTT.

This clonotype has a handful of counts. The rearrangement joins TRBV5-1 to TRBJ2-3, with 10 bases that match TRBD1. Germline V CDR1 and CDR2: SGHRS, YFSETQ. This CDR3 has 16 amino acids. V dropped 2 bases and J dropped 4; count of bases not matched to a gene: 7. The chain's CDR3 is CASSLIDRGPADTQYF. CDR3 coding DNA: TGCGCCAGCAGCTTAATTGACAGGGGGCCTGCAGATACGCAGTATTTT.

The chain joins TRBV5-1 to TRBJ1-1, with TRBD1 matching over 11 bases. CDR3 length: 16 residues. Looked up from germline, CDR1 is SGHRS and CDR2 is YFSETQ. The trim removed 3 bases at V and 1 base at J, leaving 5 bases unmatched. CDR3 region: CASSWTGGVTNTEAFF. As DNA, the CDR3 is TGCGCCAGCAGCTGGACAGGGGGCGTGACGAACACTGAAGCTTTCTTT. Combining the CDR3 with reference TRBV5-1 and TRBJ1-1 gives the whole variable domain KAGVTQTPRYLIKTRGQQVTLSCSPISGHRSVSWYQQTPGQGLQFLFEYFSETQRNKGNFPGRFSGRQFSNSRSEMNVSTLELGDSALYLCASSWTGGVTNTEAFFGQGTRLTVV.

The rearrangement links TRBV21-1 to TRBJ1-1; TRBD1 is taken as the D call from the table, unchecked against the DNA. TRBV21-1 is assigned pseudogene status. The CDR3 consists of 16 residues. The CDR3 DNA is TGTGCCAGCAGCAAAGCCCCCGGGACAGGGAGTACTGAAGCTTTCTTT. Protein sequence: CASSKAPGTGSTEAFF.

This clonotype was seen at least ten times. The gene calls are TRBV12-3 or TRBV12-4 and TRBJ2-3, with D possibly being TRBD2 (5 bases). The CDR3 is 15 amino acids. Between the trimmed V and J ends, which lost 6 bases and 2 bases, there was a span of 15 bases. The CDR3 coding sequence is TGTGCCAGCAGCCGAGACCGGGATCTCACAGATACGCAGTATTTT. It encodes CASSRDRDLTDTQYF.

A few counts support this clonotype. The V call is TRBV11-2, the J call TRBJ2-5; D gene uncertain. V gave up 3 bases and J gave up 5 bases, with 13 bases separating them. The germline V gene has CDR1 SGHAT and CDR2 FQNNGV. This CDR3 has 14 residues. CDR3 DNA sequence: TGTGCCAGCAGCTTTGAGATAAGGGCGGAGACCCAGTACTTC. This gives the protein CASSFEIRAETQYF.

CDR3 sequence reads: CASSSGGAYVAYEQYF. CDR3 DNA: TGTGCCAGCTCTTCCGGAGGGGCGTACGTTGCCTACGAGCAGTACTTC. V gene TRBV25-1 combines with J gene TRBJ2-7; tentative D call: TRBD2 (6 bases). CDR1 is MGHDK and CDR2 is SYGVNS in the germline V gene. Trimming stripped 8 bases from V and 2 bases from J, with 22 bases between. The CDR3 is 16 residues long.

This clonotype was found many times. The CDR3 DNA reads as TGTGCCATTTCCCATAGCGGGAACTCCTACGAGCAGTACTTC. Protein sequence: CAISHSGNSYEQYF. This chain joins TRBV10-3 and TRBJ2-7; 8 positions match TRBD2. J lost 0 bases, V lost 9 bases, and 7 bases had no gene match. Germline-derived CDR1 and CDR2 are ENHRY and SYGVKD. The CDR3 has 14 residues.

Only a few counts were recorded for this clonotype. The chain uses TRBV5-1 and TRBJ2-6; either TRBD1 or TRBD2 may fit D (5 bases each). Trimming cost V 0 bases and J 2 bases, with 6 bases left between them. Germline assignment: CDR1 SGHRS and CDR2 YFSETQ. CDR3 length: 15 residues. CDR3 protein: CASSLGGAGANVLTF. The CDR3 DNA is TGCGCCAGCAGCTTGGGAGGGGCTGGGGCCAACGTCCTGACTTTC.

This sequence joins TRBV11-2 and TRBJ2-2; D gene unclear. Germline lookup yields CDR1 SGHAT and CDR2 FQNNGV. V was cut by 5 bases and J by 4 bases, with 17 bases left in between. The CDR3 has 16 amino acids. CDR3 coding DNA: TGTGCCAGCAGCACCACCCGAGGTTCCACCACCGGGGAGCTGTTTTTT. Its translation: CASSTTRGSTTGELFF.

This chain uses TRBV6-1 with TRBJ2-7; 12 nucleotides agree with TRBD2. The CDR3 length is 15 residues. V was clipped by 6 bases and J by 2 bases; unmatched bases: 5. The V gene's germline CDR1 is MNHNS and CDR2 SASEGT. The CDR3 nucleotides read TGTGCCAGCAGGCAAACTAGCGGGAGGCCCTACGAGCAGTACTTC. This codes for CASRQTSGRPYEQYF.

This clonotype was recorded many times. CDR3 DNA: TGCAGTGCTAGTGACCCCACCGGCAGCAATCAGCCCCAGCATTTT. This translates into CSASDPTGSNQPQHF. The rearrangement joins TRBV20-1 to TRBJ1-5; D remains ambiguous. Trimming left V 3 bases short and J 1 base short, with 13 bases between. This CDR3 is built from 15 residues. The germline V gene has CDR1 DFQATT and CDR2 SNEGSKA (reference sequence).

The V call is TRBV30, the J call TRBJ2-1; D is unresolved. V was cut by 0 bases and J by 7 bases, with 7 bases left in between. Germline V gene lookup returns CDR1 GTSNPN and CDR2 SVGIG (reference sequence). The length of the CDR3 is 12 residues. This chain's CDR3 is CAWSVKGNEQFF. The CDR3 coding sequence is TGTGCCTGGAGTGTAAAGGGAAATGAGCAGTTCTTC.

The CDR3 is CASSPVWANVLTF. In DNA form, the CDR3 reads TGCGCCAGCAGCCCCGTCTGGGCCAACGTCCTGACTTTC. This chain links TRBV5-1 with TRBJ2-6; no clear D gene. V lost 4 bases, J lost 5 bases, and 7 bases lay in between. This CDR3 comprises 13 residues. Looked up from germline, CDR1 is SGHRS and CDR2 is YFSETQ.

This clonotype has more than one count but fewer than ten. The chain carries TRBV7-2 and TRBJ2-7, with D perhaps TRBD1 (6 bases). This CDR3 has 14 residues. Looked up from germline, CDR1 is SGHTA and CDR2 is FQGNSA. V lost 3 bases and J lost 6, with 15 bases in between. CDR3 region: CASSLARGISEQYF. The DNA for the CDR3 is TGTGCCAGCAGCTTGGCAAGGGGGATCTCCGAGCAGTACTTC.

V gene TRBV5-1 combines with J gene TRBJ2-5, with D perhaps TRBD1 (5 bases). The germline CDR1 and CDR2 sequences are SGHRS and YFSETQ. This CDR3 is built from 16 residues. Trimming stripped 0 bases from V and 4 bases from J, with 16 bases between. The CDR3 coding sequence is TGCGCCAGCAGCTTGGCCAATTCAGGGATTGGAGAGACCCAGTACTTC. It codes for CASSLANSGIGETQYF.

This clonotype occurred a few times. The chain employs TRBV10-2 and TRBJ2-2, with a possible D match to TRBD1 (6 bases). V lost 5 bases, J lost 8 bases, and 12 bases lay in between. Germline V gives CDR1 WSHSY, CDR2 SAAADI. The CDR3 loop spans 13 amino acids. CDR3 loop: CASSPNRAGELFF. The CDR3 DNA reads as TGCGCCAGCAGTCCAAACAGGGCAGGGGAGCTGTTTTTT.

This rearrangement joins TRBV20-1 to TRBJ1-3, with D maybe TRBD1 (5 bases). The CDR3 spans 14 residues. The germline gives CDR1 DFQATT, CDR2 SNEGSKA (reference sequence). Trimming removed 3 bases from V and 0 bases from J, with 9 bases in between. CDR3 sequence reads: CSARGPGSGNTIYF. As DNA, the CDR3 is TGCAGTGCTAGGGGACCAGGCTCTGGAAACACCATATATTTT.

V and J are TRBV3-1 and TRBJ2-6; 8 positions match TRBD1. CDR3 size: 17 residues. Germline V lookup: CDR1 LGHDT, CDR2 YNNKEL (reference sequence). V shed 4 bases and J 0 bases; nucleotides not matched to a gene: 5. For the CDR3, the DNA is TGTGCCAGCAGCCTCGGGACAGGCAACTCTGGGGCCAACGTCCTGACTTTC. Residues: CASSLGTGNSGANVLTF.

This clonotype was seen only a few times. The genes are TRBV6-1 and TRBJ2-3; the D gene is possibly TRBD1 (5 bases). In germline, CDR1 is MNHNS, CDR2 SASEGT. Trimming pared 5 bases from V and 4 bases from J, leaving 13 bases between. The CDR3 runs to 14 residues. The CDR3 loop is CASSPPGLADTQYF. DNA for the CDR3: TGTGCCAGCAGTCCCCCAGGGCTGGCAGATACGCAGTATTTT.

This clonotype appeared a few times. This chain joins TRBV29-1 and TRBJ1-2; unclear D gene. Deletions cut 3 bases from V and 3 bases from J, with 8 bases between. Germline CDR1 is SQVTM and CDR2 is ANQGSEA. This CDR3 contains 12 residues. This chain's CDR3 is CSVDWQDYGYTF. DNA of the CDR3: TGCAGCGTTGATTGGCAGGACTATGGCTACACCTTC.

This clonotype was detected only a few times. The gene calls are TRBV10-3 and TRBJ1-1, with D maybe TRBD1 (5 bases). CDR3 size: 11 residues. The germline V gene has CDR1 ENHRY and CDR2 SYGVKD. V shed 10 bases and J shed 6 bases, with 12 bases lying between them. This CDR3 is CATQGSAEAFF. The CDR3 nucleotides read TGTGCCACGCAGGGTAGCGCTGAAGCTTTCTTT.

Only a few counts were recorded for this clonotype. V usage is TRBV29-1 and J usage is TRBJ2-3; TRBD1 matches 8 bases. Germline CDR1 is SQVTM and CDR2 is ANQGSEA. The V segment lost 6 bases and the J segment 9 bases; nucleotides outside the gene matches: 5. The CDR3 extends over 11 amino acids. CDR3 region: CSVGTGGTQYF. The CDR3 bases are TGCAGCGTGGGTACAGGGGGAACGCAGTATTTT.

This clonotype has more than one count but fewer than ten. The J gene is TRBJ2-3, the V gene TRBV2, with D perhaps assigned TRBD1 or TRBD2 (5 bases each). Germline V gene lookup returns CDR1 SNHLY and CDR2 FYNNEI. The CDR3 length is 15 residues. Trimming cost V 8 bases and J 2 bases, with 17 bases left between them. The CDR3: CASCARDRYTDTQYF. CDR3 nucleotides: TGTGCCAGCTGCGCCCGGGACCGCTACACAGATACGCAGTATTTT.

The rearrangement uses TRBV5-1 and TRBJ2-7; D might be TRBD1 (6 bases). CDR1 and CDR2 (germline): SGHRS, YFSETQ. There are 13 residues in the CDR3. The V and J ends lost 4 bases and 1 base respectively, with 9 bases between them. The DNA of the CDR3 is TGCGCCAGCAGCCGACAGGAGTCCTACGAGCAGTACTTC. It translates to CASSRQESYEQYF.

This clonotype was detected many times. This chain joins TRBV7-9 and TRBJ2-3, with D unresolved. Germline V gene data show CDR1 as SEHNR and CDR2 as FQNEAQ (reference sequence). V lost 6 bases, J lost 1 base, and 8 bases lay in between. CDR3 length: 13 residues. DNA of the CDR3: TGTGCCAGCAGTAGTGCGGGCACAGATACGCAGTATTTT. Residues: CASSSAGTDTQYF.

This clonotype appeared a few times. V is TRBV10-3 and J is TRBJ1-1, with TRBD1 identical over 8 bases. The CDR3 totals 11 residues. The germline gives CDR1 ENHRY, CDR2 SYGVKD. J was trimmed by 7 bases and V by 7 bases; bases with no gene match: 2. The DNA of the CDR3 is TGTGCCATCACCGGGACAGGTGAAGCTTTCTTT. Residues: CAITGTGEAFF.

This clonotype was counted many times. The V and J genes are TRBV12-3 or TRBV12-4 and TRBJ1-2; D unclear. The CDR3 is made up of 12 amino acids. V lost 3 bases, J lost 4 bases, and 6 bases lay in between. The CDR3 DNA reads TGTGCCAGCAGTTTGCCCGGCTATGGCTACACCTTC. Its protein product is CASSLPGYGYTF.

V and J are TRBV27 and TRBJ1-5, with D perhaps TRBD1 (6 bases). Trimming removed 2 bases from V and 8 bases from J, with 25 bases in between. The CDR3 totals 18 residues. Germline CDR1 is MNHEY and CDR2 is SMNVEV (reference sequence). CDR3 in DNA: TGTGCCAGCAGTTTACGGAACCCTATGACAGGCCCCGGGGAGCCCCAGCATTTT. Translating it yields CASSLRNPMTGPGEPQHF.